This T cell receptor beta chain emerged from a study of cytomegalovirus exposure and HLA in healthy donors. At sampling all donors were nominally healthy, likely with unrecorded immune exposures. Notes on the study in general: In a later analysis, most CMV-associated TCR beta chains appeared HLA-restricted. A later analysis linked a missense DCLRE1C variant to TCR beta V- and J-gene trimming.

The study ran its PCR with 60 Vbeta and 13 Jbeta primers. Repertoires were generated with immunoSEQ multiplex PCR, while TCRdb's copy carries only in-frame clones and drops some. The sample records more than 100,000 clones, 77% being singletons. About this clone: The antigen is undetermined. Given the absence of the conserved phenylalanine or tryptophan at the CDR3 end, a read error is likely. The DNA is omitted, as the CDR3 cannot be located on it reliably, and the CDR3 follows TCRdb's listing.

This clonotype was obtained from a woman in her forties in good health and CMV-seronegative. The sequencing sample was made of PBMCs.

This chain's CDR3 is CASSLASGGKWAG. The chain has TRBV7-9 and TRBJ1-1. Ends included, the CDR3 has 13 residues. Germline values: CDR1 SEHNR, CDR2 FQNEAQ (reference sequence).